The T cell receptor beta chain under discussion was sequenced for a study of Graves' ophthalmopathy and Graves' hyperthyroidism. The V gene end was trimmed by 7 bases and the J gene end by 10 bases; junction bases not matched to a gene: 7. CDR1 and CDR2 from the germline V gene are SQVTM and ANQGSEA. This CDR3 region has 12 residues. This clonotype was detected only a few times. CDR3 regions of TCR beta were amplified from RNA transcripts. Second-round multiplex PCR followed a first-round RT-PCR using HTBI primers. TCRdb fed the multiplex PCR reads into MiXCR, producing one record per CDR3 protein. The table shows almost 750,000 distinct CDR3 sequences, with 40% occurring only once.

Sequencing used peripheral blood. The clonotype comes from an adult man with Graves' ophthalmopathy. This chain links TRBV29-1 with TRBJ1-1, with 12 bases lining up with TRBD1. The DNA of the CDR3 is TGCAGCGGGGGACAGGGGGCTGATGGAGCTTTCTTT. Its protein product is CSGGQGADGAFF.